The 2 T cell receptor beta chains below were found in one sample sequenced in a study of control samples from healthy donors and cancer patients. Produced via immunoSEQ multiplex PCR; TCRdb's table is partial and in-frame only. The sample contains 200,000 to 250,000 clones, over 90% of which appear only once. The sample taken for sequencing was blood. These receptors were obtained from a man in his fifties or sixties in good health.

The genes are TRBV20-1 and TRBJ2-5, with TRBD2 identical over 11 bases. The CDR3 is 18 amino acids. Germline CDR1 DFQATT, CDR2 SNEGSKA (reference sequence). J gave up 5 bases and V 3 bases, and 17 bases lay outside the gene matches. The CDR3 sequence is CSASLGGGSGGALETQYF. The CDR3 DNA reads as TGCAGTGCTAGTTTGGGCGGAGGTAGCGGGGGGGCCCTGGAGACCCAGTACTTC.

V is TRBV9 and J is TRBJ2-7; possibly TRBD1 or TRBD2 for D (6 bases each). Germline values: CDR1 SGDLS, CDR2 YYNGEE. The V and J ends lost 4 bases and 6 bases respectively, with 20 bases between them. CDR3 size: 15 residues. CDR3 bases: TGTGCCAGCAGCAAAGACGGGGGCGGGTTACGCGAGCAGTACTTC. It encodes CASSKDGGGLREQYF.